This record concerns one T cell receptor beta chain sequence. Its specific antigen is unknown. Base quality data are lacking; no much larger clone is found one base away. Preparation of the library involved the immunoSEQ multiplex PCR assay. For the multiplex PCR, a mixture combining 60 forward primers for TCR Vbeta segments and 13 reverse primers for TCR Jbeta segments was used. A multiplex PCR assay on genomic DNA amplified the CDR3 region of rearranged TCR beta genes. The Illumina HiSeq System was used to sequence the amplified TCR beta libraries as 87-base-pair reads. Per the authors' processing: Across the 700 or so repertoires, a later analysis counted tens of millions of unique TCR beta chains, 9 million to 14 million of which were shared by at least two donors. A nearest-neighbor algorithm error-corrected the raw reads and collapsed the reads into unique sequences, merging closely related sequences to remove PCR and sequencing errors. Alignment of CDR3 sequences to IMGT reference sequences was used to assign V, D and J gene segments. Each retained sequence needed at least a six-nucleotide match to both a V gene segment and a J gene segment. A rearrangement counted as productive if the CDR3 had no stop codons and remained in frame with V and J, and every other rearrangement counted as non-productive. Following IMGT convention, CDR3 was defined as the stretch from the second conserved V-encoded cysteine to the conserved J-encoded phenylalanine. The earlier analysis of about 590 of the donors excluded sequences that lacked an unambiguous match to a single V gene segment. An earlier analysis of just under 600 of the donors called V segments functional above 56.7% productive rearrangements and segregating when the between-donor standard deviation exceeded 5%. A statistical classification framework was built for diagnosing cytomegalovirus status from the catalog of TCR beta chain sequences. In a later analysis, V and J genes were assigned by comparing TCR nucleotide sequences against IMGT/GENE-DB human TR gene sequences. The TCRdist pipeline was used in a later analysis to assign CDR3 sequences and most-parsimonious VDJ recombination scenarios. In a later analysis, every TCR beta chain was defined by the combination of its CDR3 amino acid sequence and its V-gene family, and reads without a unique V-gene family were dropped. To address suspected cross-contamination and a sequencing artifact, a later analysis removed 550 to 750 highly shared, low-generation-probability nucleotide sequences. For each public chain, a later analysis derived a clonal expansion index from normalized ranks of inferred template counts within each repertoire. Generation probabilities in a later analysis came from a VDJ recombination model fitted to out-of-frame rearrangements, and those results were checked against IGoR. Hypergeometric tests were used in a later analysis to score TCR-TCR, TCR-HLA and TCR-CMV co-occurrence, with a repertoire-size bias correction applied to the TCR pairs. In a later analysis, false discovery rates were estimated by permuting HLA or CMV assignments 20 times. In a later analysis, co-occurring TCRs were grouped using DBSCAN, with TCRdist sequence similarity added in when clustering inside HLA-allele-positive subsets. Co-occurrence clustering excluded repertoires with fewer than 30,000 or more than 120,000 public chains, plus five with anomalous nucleotide sharing. The table comes from immuneACCESS by way of TCRdb, which keeps in-frame sequences with V and J called. Part of the clones is missing from these tables; in studies checked, under half for an unresolved V gene and the rest for unknown reasons. That table furnishes V, J and clone size, whereas the DNA furnished D and trimming. The sample table shows roughly 79,000 clones, and around 76% are seen once. More than 5.5% of the sample is in the top ten clones.

This record belongs to a study of cytomegalovirus exposure and HLA in healthy donors (dated by TCRdb to 2017 to 2019). Broadly, across the study: According to an earlier analysis of 587 of the donors, about 179 million T cells yielded 90 million to 130 million unique TCR beta sequences and 250 to 350 Gb of sequence data. Donor age, sex, ethnicity and CMV serostatus were compiled alongside the repertoire data. Using immunosequencing, the study profiled T cell repertoires from 666 subjects and related those repertoires to cytomegalovirus serostatus. The study combined high-throughput TCR immunosequencing, statistical association of individual TCRs with disease status, and machine learning to predict cytomegalovirus infection status. Rather than drawing on any new phenotypic data, the later analysis identified candidate immune exposures from TCR beta sequences and the way those sequences occurred across donors. An early release covering roughly 600 HLA-typed donors comprised roughly 300 gigabases of sequencing data and around 85 million unique TCR sequences. In a later analysis, previously published TCR beta repertoires from 666 donors were re-analyzed and high-resolution HLA genotyping was added so that TCR occurrence patterns could be studied. Of the 398 genotyped donors, approximately 82% fell in the genetic ancestry cluster associated with self-reported Caucasian donors. Across some 400 genotyped donors of the cohort, an average of about 220,000 unique TCR beta nucleotide sequences per donor were sequenced, and approximately 17% of those sequences were non-productive. Four or five DR-DQ haplotypes were handled as single units for association and clustering because linkage in the cohort was strong. A later genetic analysis took genome-wide SNP genotypes for about 55% of the 666 donors and used that subset as a discovery cohort. To decide whether each TCR beta V gene segment behaved as functional or pseudogenic, an earlier analysis of some 570 of the donors relied on high-throughput TCR beta sequencing. A separate validation cohort of about 110 different subjects was used in addition to the 666-subject first cohort. HLA typing covered class I and class II loci at four-digit resolution. Every repertoire in the discovery cohort had been generated on one and the same sequencing platform. The study aimed to test whether cataloging public T cell receptors could reveal signatures of past pathogen exposure. The number of typed donors differed by locus: about 620-630 for A, B, C, DRB1 and DQB1; 522 for DQA1; approximately 610 for DPA1; and around 450 for DPB1.

On the study overall, not on this receptor specifically: A later analysis associated 16,951 TCR beta sequences with specific HLA alleles at a false discovery rate of 0.05. The presence/absence analyses assumed that sequencing depth was roughly uniform across donors, and that assumption may not be true. Three of the identified cytomegalovirus-associated TCR beta chains were confirmed in vitro to be specific for cytomegalovirus antigens. HLA typing was unavailable for some donors at each locus, so association tests used only the typed subset. In a later analysis, HLA-associated TCR beta chains were found to be more clonally expanded and to have lower generation probabilities than equally common non-associated chains. The classifier was reported to diagnose cytomegalovirus status with high specificity and sensitivity in both the original and validation cohorts. When HLA alleles, especially DR and DQ, strongly co-occurred, attributing TCR associations to individual alleles was difficult. The authors suggested that the approach could potentially be generalized to other disease states and immunological phenotypes. The 87-base-pair reads could not distinguish some IMGT-functional V segments, including TRBV6-2 and TRBV6-3, so those segments were excluded. A further reported finding was that TCR beta sequences accurately predicted the HLA-A and HLA-B alleles for most subjects in the first cohort. Over 15 rarely observed V segments, including chromosome 9 orphons, were excluded from the earlier analysis of approximately 500 of the donors because counts were too low. A later analysis found that TCR association rates varied across HLA loci, with DRB1 alleles showing the most associated TCRs and HLA-C alleles the fewest. Linkage disequilibrium might explain the correlated functional status among segregating V segments, but an unknown experimental factor could not be excluded. Only TCR beta chains were sequenced in this cohort, and the absence of alpha or paired-chain data limited detectable features. The study listed approximately 150 TCR beta chains as associated with cytomegalovirus. In a later genetic analysis, a missense DCLRE1C variant was associated with V-gene and J-gene trimming of TCR beta chains, and the association was replicated in an independent cohort. The sequencing pipeline was judged likely to have produced a cluster of highly shared sequence variants as a technical artifact. Most TCR sequences were seen in very few donors, while some public TCRs were found in many individuals. Compared with the 666-donor mean, donors in an Asian-associated ancestry cluster had fewer N-insertions in productive TCRs, according to a later genetic analysis. A later analysis reported that several top co-occurrence clusters appeared linked to parvovirus B19, influenza, CMV and Epstein-Barr virus. In an earlier analysis of some 550 of the donors, most TCR beta V segments were observed in productive rearrangements about 87% or about 30% of the time, broadly matching IMGT annotations. CMV serostatus was the only immune exposure information available for the cohort. A later analysis found that most CMV-associated TCR beta chains appeared HLA-restricted, with HLA associations seemingly driven largely by CMV exposure.

The cohort consisted of 650 to 700 healthy bone marrow donors. At the time of sampling, every cohort member was nominally healthy, though immune exposures that went unrecorded were likely present. The donor tested CMV seropositive and was one of the 289 seropositive cohort members. A peripheral blood sample was collected from each donor, and TCR beta sequencing was performed on peripheral blood mononuclear cells. The Qiagen DNeasy Blood Extraction Kit was used to extract genomic DNA from the blood cell samples. V is trimmed back by 4 bases and J by 4 bases, and the junction contains 5 bases that no gene match accounts for. From the cysteine through the phenylalanine, the CDR3 covers 15 amino acids. Only the CDR3 part of the read is kept: 45 bases, read in frame from the first base. From the germline V gene, CDR1 is SGHRS and CDR2 is YFSETQ.

This sequence originates from a woman aged 45-59 years in good health and CMV-seropositive. The sample taken for sequencing was PBMCs. The rearrangement joined TRBV5-1 to TRBJ2-1, and TRBD2 matches 10 of the central bases. The DNA reads as follows: TGCGCCAGCAGCATCGGGACTAGCGCTTACAATGAGCAGTTCTTC. Its protein product is CASSIGTSAYNEQFF.